This section outlines one T cell receptor (beta chain) sequence together with its context. Sequencing was performed with immunoSEQ multiplex PCR; in TCRdb, only in-frame clones are kept and a portion is missing. Of about 150,000 clones in the sample, 65% to 85% were seen once. Trimming took off 3 bases at V and 3 bases at J, with 13 bases between the two ends. CDR3 length equals 14 residues. Germline V gene lookup returns CDR1 SGHKS and CDR2 YYEKEE (reference sequence). The entry originates in a study of blood T cell repertoires in COVID-19. Study context: Samples came from the United States, Italy and Spain, spanning acute and convalescent COVID-19. PBMCs, B-cell-depleted T cells, or T cells provided the cDNA or gDNA that made up the material.

The sample consisted of peripheral blood. The chain combines TRBV5-5 with TRBJ2-7, with D tentatively TRBD2 (6 bases). This TCR derives from a woman aged 80 or over with acute or convalescent COVID-19. The CDR3 here is CASSSSTRGYEQYF. The DNA of the CDR3 is TGTGCCAGCAGCTCCTCGACTAGGGGCTACGAGCAGTACTTC.